Listed below are T cell receptor beta chains from one sample, sequenced in a study of response to subunit inactivated influenza vaccine. TCRdb reprocessed the RT-PCR reads with MiXCR, giving one entry per CDR3 protein. The table records hundreds of thousands of distinct CDR3 sequences, less than 20% of them present only once. The sample in question was PBMCs from blood, obtained roughly 5 days after vaccination. The receptors stem from a man aged 50 to 60 who received an inactivated influenza vaccine. Both conserved end residues are part of each CDR3. Expanded clones get a size class; other rows say once, few or many, or leave the size out.

V	size	J	CDR3
TRBV20-1	-	TRBJ2-7	CSASQRGIEQYF
TRBV20-1	few	TRBJ1-1	CSARDPLQTGGTEAFF
TRBV10-3	many	TRBJ1-2	CAISVEGNGYTF
TRBV12-3/TRBV12-4	-	TRBJ2-1	CASSLPTSGRRDEQFF
TRBV20-1	-	TRBJ1-1	CSARDRRVAEAFF
TRBV21-1	few	TRBJ2-7	CASRRRDEQYF
TRBV9	few	TRBJ2-7	CASSAEAGGPYEQYF
TRBV5-1	-	TRBJ2-3	CASSLGLSPDRSTDTQYF
TRBV24-1	-	TRBJ2-1	CATSDLHAGTGPNEQFF
TRBV12-3/TRBV12-4	few	TRBJ2-5	CASSTGTSGVQETQYF
TRBV20-1	once	TRBJ2-7	CSARRRRGLSSYEQYF
TRBV5-1	-	TRBJ2-1	CASSSVTGQYNEQFF
TRBV15	-	TRBJ2-3	CATSRLTGTDTQYF
TRBV20-1	-	TRBJ2-1	CSARAGNYNEQFF
TRBV10-3	-	TRBJ1-2	CAARDRDYGYTF
TRBV29-1	-	TRBJ2-3	CSVDGSRGFGTQYF
TRBV28	many	TRBJ1-1	CASSLPGNTEAFF
TRBV20-1	few	TRBJ1-5	CSATFGASNQPQHF
TRBV6-2/TRBV6-3	-	TRBJ2-2	CASSPLHRTGNTGELFF
TRBV15	-	TRBJ2-5	CATSRKGAGDPETQYF
TRBV20-1	few	TRBJ1-6	CSASWGPLARSPLHF
TRBV20-1	-	TRBJ2-2	CSARTGPLNTGELFF
TRBV10-3	-	TRBJ2-6	CAISTTGGGSGANVLTF
TRBV5-1	many	TRBJ2-3	CASSKGLAGTYTDTQYF
TRBV12-3/TRBV12-4	many	TRBJ2-7	CASSLVGRGKGEQYF
TRBV7-3	-	TRBJ2-3	CASSFLDTTDTQYF
TRBV7-9	-	TRBJ2-7	CASSKNGQSAGQYF
TRBV29-1	few	TRBJ2-1	CSVEGLPLRGNEQFF
TRBV20-1	medium-sized	TRBJ2-5	CSARVSGSGGQETQYF
TRBV18	once	TRBJ2-1	CASSTSTSGKYNEQFF
TRBV6-5	many	TRBJ2-1	CASTFARGRYNEQFF
TRBV20-1	-	TRBJ2-7	CSARRDNTYEQYF
TRBV2	-	TRBJ2-4	CASNDLLTENIQYF
TRBV20-1	-	TRBJ2-5	CSAGSSGGKPPETQYF
TRBV7-8	few	TRBJ2-5	CASSLGLGWDETQYF
TRBV7-6	-	TRBJ2-7	CASSSTSYSYEQYF
TRBV3-1	-	TRBJ2-7	CASSPTSGSNEQYF
TRBV20-1	few	TRBJ1-6	CSARDLIATSSYNSPLHF
TRBV5-1	many	TRBJ2-7	CASSLAGAPHEQYF
TRBV5-1	few	TRBJ2-7	CASSLRLGDEQYF
TRBV11-2	-	TRBJ2-2	CASSFRRTSGAGELFF
TRBV20-1	-	TRBJ2-1	CSARGSGSYNEQFF
TRBV15	-	TRBJ1-4	CATSLIPQGGEKLFF
TRBV18	many	TRBJ2-7	CASSPMRDEQYF
TRBV5-1	-	TRBJ2-5	CATRESDSETQYF
TRBV6-1	few	TRBJ2-7	CASSYAASYEQYF
TRBV10-3	-	TRBJ2-1	CAIASAEGIFGNEQFF
TRBV6-5	-	TRBJ1-2	CASSYSPGIYGYTF
TRBV7-6	many	TRBJ2-4	CASSLSPGAKNIQYF
TRBV6-2/TRBV6-3	few	TRBJ1-1	CASSYPPGAMNTEAFF
TRBV11-2	few	TRBJ2-1	CASSWAWTSSPYNEQFF
TRBV5-1	-	TRBJ2-7	CASSLAGSFFGEQYF
TRBV28	few	TRBJ2-7	CASSLSGTGDYEQYF
TRBV12-3/TRBV12-4	-	TRBJ1-2	CASSPTPIRYYGYTF
TRBV6-5	few	TRBJ1-3	CASSYSGRDGNTIYF
TRBV6-1	many	TRBJ2-1	CASTKGAGAGNEQFF